Listed here are 26 T cell receptor beta chains from one sample, sequenced in a study of cytomegalovirus exposure and HLA in healthy donors. PCR amplification relied on 60 Vbeta primers (plus 13 Jbeta primers). Here immunoSEQ multiplex PCR was the method, and the copy in TCRdb shows in-frame clones only, minus some. Recorded here are around 40,000 clones; the top ten clones represent over 1%. The sequenced sample was PBMCs. Every receptor here comes from a man younger than 45 in good health and CMV-seronegative.

The J gene is TRBJ2-7, the V gene TRBV14, with TRBD2 matching over 9 bases. The V and J ends lost 8 bases and 2 bases, in that order; junction bases with no gene match: 1. This CDR3 is 12 amino acids long. Germline CDR1 SGHDN, CDR2 FVKESK. For the CDR3, the DNA is TGTGCCAGCGGCGGGGGGGCCTACGAGCAGTACTTC. Translation gives CASGGGAYEQYF.

This chain connects TRBV4-2 to TRBJ2-5, with 8 bases fitting TRBD2. Germline V gene lookup returns CDR1 LGHNA and CDR2 YNFKEQ. V trimming: 1 base; J trimming: 2 bases; junction bases outside the gene matches: 6. The CDR3 extends over 16 amino acids. The CDR3, as DNA: TGTGCCAGCAGCCAAGTAGAGCGGGGGAAACAAGAGACCCAGTACTTC. This encodes CASSQVERGKQETQYF.

The genes are TRBV18 and TRBJ2-7; 7 bases are a match to TRBD1. The V gene end was trimmed by 6 bases and the J gene end by 5 bases; junction bases not matched to a gene: 10. Germline V gene lookup returns CDR1 KGHSH and CDR2 LQKENI. There are 14 residues in the CDR3. The CDR3, as DNA: TGTGCCAGCTCCCTCGGGACAGCCTTCAACGAGCAGTACTTC. Its translation is CASSLGTAFNEQYF.

J is TRBJ1-1 and V is TRBV15; D unresolved. V dropped 3 bases and J dropped 6 bases, with 14 bases sitting between them. The CDR3 spans 14 residues. Germline CDR1 is LNHNV and CDR2 is YYDKDF (reference sequence). The CDR3 here is CATSSLGYAPEAFF. Written as DNA, the CDR3 is TGTGCCACCAGCAGCCTAGGATACGCACCTGAAGCTTTCTTT.

The chain links TRBV18 to TRBJ2-2; D perhaps matches TRBD1 (5 bases). CDR3 size: 15 residues. Per the germline V gene, CDR1 is KGHSH and CDR2 is LQKENI. Trimming left V 4 bases short and J 1 base short, with 10 bases between. Here the CDR3 reads CASSRPTGNTGELFF. The CDR3 nucleotides read TGTGCCAGCTCACGGCCCACAGGGAACACCGGGGAGCTGTTTTTT. The full variable domain, its missing parts supplied by reference TRBV18 and TRBJ2-2, is NAGVMQNPRHLVRRRGQEARLRCSPMKGHSHVYWYRQLPEEGLKFMVYLQKENIIDESGMPKERFSAEFPKEGPSILRIQQVVRGDSAAYFCASSRPTGNTGELFFGEGSRLTVL.

V is TRBV4-1 and J is TRBJ2-1; D ambiguous. Trimming left V 4 bases short and J 0 bases short, with 10 bases between. This CDR3 comprises 15 residues. Germline lookup yields CDR1 MGHRA and CDR2 YSYEKL. DNA of the CDR3: TGCGCCAGCAGCCTACGGGTAGGCTCCTACAATGAGCAGTTCTTC. Protein product: CASSLRVGSYNEQFF.

This chain connects TRBV11-2 to TRBJ1-1, with D perhaps matching TRBD1 (5 bases). The CDR3 has 15 residues. Germline values: CDR1 SGHAT, CDR2 FQNNGV. With 3 bases removed from V and 0 bases from J, the gap between germline ends came to 11 bases. In DNA, the CDR3 is TGTGCCAGCAGCTTCTCCAGGACAATGAACACTGAAGCTTTCTTT. Translated: CASSFSRTMNTEAFF.

The chain uses TRBV6-5 and TRBJ1-2; TRBD1 matches 10 bases. The V and J ends lost 6 bases and 0 bases, in that order; junction bases with no gene match: 7. This CDR3 comprises 16 residues. The germline CDR1 and CDR2 sequences are MNHEY and SVGAGI. The CDR3 DNA follows: TGTGCCAGCAGGTACACCGGACAGGGGGCTAACTATGGCTACACCTTC. This encodes CASRYTGQGANYGYTF.

The V call is TRBV6-4, the J call TRBJ2-1; 15 positions agree with TRBD2. From germline, CDR1 is MRHNA and CDR2 SNTAGT. V was pared by 6 bases and J by 7 bases, with 1 base of the junction left unmatched. This CDR3 has 14 amino acids. In DNA, the CDR3 is TGTGCCAGCAGCGGACTAGCGGGAGGGAATGAGCAGTTCTTC. Its translation: CASSGLAGGNEQFF.

The chain uses TRBV19 and TRBJ2-7, with D perhaps matching TRBD2 (6 bases). V lost 3 bases and J lost 5, with 23 bases in between. The V gene's germline CDR1 is LNHDA and CDR2 SQIVND (reference sequence). The CDR3 sequence is 17 residues long. The CDR3 spells CASSMVPGSTPAHEQYF. CDR3 sequence (DNA): TGTGCCAGTAGTATGGTACCCGGGAGCACGCCTGCCCACGAGCAGTACTTC.

The chain has TRBV4-3 and TRBJ2-1; no firm D call. Trimming shortened V by 2 bases and J by 0 bases, and 14 bases separated the two germline ends. Germline lookup yields CDR1 LGHNA and CDR2 YSLEER. There are 17 residues in the CDR3. The CDR3 spells CASSQTSIGASYNEQFF. The CDR3 nucleotides read TGCGCCAGCAGCCAAACGTCTATTGGTGCCTCCTACAATGAGCAGTTCTTC.

The chain combines TRBV5-1 with TRBJ1-1; D might be TRBD1 (5 bases). CDR3 size: 14 residues. V lost 4 bases and J lost 4, with 14 bases in between. From germline, CDR1 is SGHRS and CDR2 YFSETQ. The DNA for the CDR3 is TGCGCCAGCAGCCTATTCGGGGGGGGCACTGAAGCTTTCTTT. As protein: CASSLFGGGTEAFF.

The V and J genes are TRBV11-2 and TRBJ1-1; no clear D. CDR3 length: 13 residues. V lost 2 bases and J 0 bases, leaving 4 bases between the germline ends. Germline V lookup: CDR1 SGHAT, CDR2 FQNNGV. CDR3 region: CASSLFVNTEAFF. The CDR3 DNA follows: TGTGCCAGCAGCTTATTCGTGAACACTGAAGCTTTCTTT.

The V and J genes are TRBV5-1 and TRBJ1-5, with D hard to call. Germline assignment: CDR1 SGHRS and CDR2 YFSETQ. V shed 4 bases and J shed 5 bases, with 10 bases lying between them. This CDR3 region has 13 residues. The DNA of the CDR3 is TGCGCCAGCAGCCCATGGCCCGATCAGCCCCAGCATTTT. Its protein product is CASSPWPDQPQHF.

The chain has TRBV25-1 and TRBJ2-1; weak D call: TRBD2 (5 bases). There are 15 residues in the CDR3. The germline V gene has CDR1 MGHDK and CDR2 SYGVNS. V was clipped by 0 bases and J by 4 bases, with 10 bases between them. The CDR3 here is CASSEYKGEYNEQFF. CDR3 sequence (DNA): TGTGCCAGCAGTGAATATAAGGGAGAGTACAATGAGCAGTTCTTC. Using reference TRBV25-1 and TRBJ2-1 for the parts outside the CDR3, the full variable domain is EADIYQTPRYLVIGTGKKITLECSQTMGHDKMYWYQQDPGMELHLIHYSYGVNSTEKGDLSSESTVSRIRTEHFPLTLESARPSHTSQYLCASSEYKGEYNEQFFGPGTRLTVL.

The rearrangement joins TRBV6-5 to TRBJ2-7; 8 nucleotides match TRBD2. The CDR3 sequence is 14 residues long. Trimming cost V 6 bases and J 2 bases; bases outside gene matches: 6. From germline, CDR1 is MNHEY and CDR2 SVGAGI. The CDR3 nucleotides are TGTGCCAGCAGCCGAGCGGGAGCCACCTACGAGCAGTACTTC. Translation: CASSRAGATYEQYF.

This CDR3 reads CASSHDAGTSGREQYF. DNA of the CDR3: TGCGCCAGCAGCCATGACGCAGGGACTAGTGGGCGCGAGCAGTACTTC. The V gene is TRBV4-1, the J gene TRBJ2-7; TRBD2 matches 8 bases. The CDR3 is made up of 16 amino acids. The V and J ends lost 3 bases and 6 bases, in that order; junction bases with no gene match: 13. CDR1 and CDR2 (germline): MGHRA, YSYEKL.

The gene calls are TRBV19 and TRBJ1-5; 8 bases are a match to TRBD1. The CDR3 is made up of 14 amino acids. Germline V gene lookup returns CDR1 LNHDA and CDR2 SQIVND (reference sequence). J gave up 7 bases and V 5 bases, and 7 bases lay outside the gene matches. The CDR3 sequence: CASSYGQGRQPQHF. CDR3 coding DNA: TGTGCCAGTAGTTACGGACAGGGTAGGCAGCCCCAGCATTTT.

This chain uses TRBV18 with TRBJ2-5; 9 nucleotides line up with TRBD1. With V trimmed by 1 base and J by 1 base, 4 bases remained unmatched. Germline-derived CDR1 and CDR2 are KGHSH and LQKENI. The CDR3 has 16 residues. Here the CDR3 DNA reads TGTGCCAGCTCACCACAGATGACAGGGGGCCAAGAGACCCAGTACTTC. Translation: CASSPQMTGGQETQYF.

This chain uses TRBV19 with TRBJ2-6; D may be TRBD1 (6 bases). Germline V CDR1 and CDR2: LNHDA, SQIVND (reference sequence). The germline V and J ends were trimmed by 2 bases and 1 base, with 9 bases remaining between them. This CDR3 has 16 residues. The CDR3 nucleotides read TGTGCCAGTAGTATACGGCAGGGGTCTGGGGCCAACGTCCTGACTTTC. Translation gives CASSIRQGSGANVLTF.

V usage is TRBV4-1 and J usage is TRBJ1-3; TRBD1 might be the D (5 bases). This CDR3 contains 16 residues. Trimming pared 0 bases from V and 4 bases from J, leaving 13 bases between. The germline CDR1 and CDR2 sequences are MGHRA and YSYEKL. CDR3 residues: CASSQDKGTGGNTIYF. The CDR3 bases are TGCGCCAGCAGCCAAGACAAAGGAACAGGAGGAAACACCATATATTTT.

The chain recombines TRBV5-4 with TRBJ2-3, with 14 bases that match TRBD2. Germline assignment: CDR1 SGHNT and CDR2 YYREEE (reference sequence). CDR3 length: 19 amino acids. Germline trimming cut 4 bases from V and 1 base from J; bases unmatched to any gene: 11. The CDR3 sequence: CASSPVGLAGGFGTDTQYF. In DNA form, the CDR3 reads TGTGCCAGCAGCCCGGTCGGACTAGCGGGAGGTTTCGGCACAGATACGCAGTATTTT.

V is TRBV7-2 and J is TRBJ1-5; maybe TRBD1 (6 bases). Germline V gives CDR1 SGHTA, CDR2 FQGNSA. The V gene lost 1 base and the J gene lost 4 bases, with 11 bases spanning the gap. The CDR3 runs to 15 residues. The CDR3 loop reads CASSLEGGRNQPQHF. The CDR3 coding sequence is TGTGCCAGCAGCTTAGAGGGGGGGAGGAATCAGCCCCAGCATTTT.

This sequence joins TRBV29-1 and TRBJ2-2; perhaps TRBD2 as D (7 bases). This CDR3 is built from 15 residues. Germline CDR1 and CDR2: SQVTM and ANQGSEA. CDR3 bases: TGCGCCGGAAGGGGGGGGACACTGAGGAGCGGGGAGCTGTTTTTT. Translated, it gives CAGRGGTLRSGELFF.

This chain links TRBV6-5 with TRBJ2-2; a possible D gene is TRBD2 (6 bases). The CDR3 sequence is 15 residues long. V lost 2 bases and J 4 bases, leaving 11 bases between the germline ends. Germline CDR1 reads MNHEY; CDR2 reads SVGAGI. CDR3 sequence reads: CASSYAGLGTGELFF. In nucleotides, the CDR3 is TGTGCCAGCAGTTACGCGGGGTTAGGCACCGGGGAGCTGTTTTTT.

The rearrangement links TRBV9 to TRBJ2-7; TRBD2 matches 10 bases. This CDR3 is 15 amino acids long. CDR1 SGDLS and CDR2 YYNGEE come from the germline V gene. J was trimmed by 3 bases and V by 4 bases; bases with no gene match: 7. The CDR3 nucleotides read TGTGCCAGCAGCCTTGGACTAGCGGATGACTACGAGCAGTACTTC. Translation: CASSLGLADDYEQYF.